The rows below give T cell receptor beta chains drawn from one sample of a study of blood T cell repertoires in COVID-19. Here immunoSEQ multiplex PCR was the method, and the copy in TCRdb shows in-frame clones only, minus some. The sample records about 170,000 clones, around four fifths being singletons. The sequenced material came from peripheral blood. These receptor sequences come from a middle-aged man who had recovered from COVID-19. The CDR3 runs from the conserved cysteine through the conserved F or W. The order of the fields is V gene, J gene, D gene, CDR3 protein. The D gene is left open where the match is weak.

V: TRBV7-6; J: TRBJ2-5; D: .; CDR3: CASSLAAGQETQYF
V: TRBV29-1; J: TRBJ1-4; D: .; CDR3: CSVEKGANEKLFF
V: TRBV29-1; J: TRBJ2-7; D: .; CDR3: CSVEKLSYEQYF
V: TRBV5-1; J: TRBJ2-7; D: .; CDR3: CASSLEDSSYEQYF
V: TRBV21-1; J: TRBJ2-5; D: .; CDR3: CASSKSRDKKETQYF
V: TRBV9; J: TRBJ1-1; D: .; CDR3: CASSPGRGGYTEAFF
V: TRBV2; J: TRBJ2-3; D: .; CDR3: CASSRADTQYF
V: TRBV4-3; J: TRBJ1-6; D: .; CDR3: CASSQGGGRQSSPLHF
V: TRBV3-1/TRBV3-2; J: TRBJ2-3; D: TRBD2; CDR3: CASSRGWTGGSDTQYF
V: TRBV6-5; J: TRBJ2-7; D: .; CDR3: CASSYGGEQYF
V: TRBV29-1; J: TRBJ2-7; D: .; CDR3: CSVESHPYEQYF
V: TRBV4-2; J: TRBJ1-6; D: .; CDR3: CASSQEFQGQSPLHF
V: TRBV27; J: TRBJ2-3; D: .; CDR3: CASSATSRDTQYF
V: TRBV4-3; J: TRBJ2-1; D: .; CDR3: CASSQVRERGGQEQFF
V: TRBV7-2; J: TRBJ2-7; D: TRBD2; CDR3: CASSVTSGGYEQYF
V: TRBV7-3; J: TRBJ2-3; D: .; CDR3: CASSLGTGSTDTQYF
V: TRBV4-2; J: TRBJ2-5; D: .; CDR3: CASSEWPGQETQYF
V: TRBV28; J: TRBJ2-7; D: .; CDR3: CASSGPTSSYEQYF
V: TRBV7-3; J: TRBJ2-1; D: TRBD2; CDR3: CASSLRAGGPNEQFF
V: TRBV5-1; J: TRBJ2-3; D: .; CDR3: CASSLSFESTQYF
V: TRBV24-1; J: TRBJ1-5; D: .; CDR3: CATLFGDQPQHF
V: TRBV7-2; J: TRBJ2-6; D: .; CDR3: CASSLGASGANVLTF
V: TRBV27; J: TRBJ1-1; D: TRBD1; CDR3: CASTQQGATEAFF
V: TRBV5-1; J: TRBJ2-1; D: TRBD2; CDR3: CASSGGLAGEYYNEQFF
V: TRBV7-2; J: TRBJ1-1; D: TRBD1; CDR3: CASSLTGGNTEAFF
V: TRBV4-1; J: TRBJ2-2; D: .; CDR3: CASSQDLGEYTGELFF
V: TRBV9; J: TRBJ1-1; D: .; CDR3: CASSPRGGLNTEAFF
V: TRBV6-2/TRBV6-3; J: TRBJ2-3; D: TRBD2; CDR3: CASSLLAGGSSTDTQYF
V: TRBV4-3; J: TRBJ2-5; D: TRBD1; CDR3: CASSRGTVKETQYF
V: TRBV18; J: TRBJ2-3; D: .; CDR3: CASSTTHLGEPTDTQYF